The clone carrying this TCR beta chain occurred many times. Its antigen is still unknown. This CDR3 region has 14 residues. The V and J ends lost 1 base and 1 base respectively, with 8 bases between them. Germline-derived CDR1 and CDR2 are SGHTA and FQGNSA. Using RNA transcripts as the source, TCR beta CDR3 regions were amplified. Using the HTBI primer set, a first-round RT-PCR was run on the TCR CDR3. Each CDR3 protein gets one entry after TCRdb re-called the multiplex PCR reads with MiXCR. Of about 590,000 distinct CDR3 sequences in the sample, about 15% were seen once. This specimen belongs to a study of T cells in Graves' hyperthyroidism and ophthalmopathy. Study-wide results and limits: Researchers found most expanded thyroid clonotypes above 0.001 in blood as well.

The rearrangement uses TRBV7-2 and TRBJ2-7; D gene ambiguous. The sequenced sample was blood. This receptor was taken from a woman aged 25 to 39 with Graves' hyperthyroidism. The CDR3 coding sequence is TGTGCCAGCAGCTTAGACAGCAATTCCTACGAGCAGTACTTC. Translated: CASSLDSNSYEQYF.